This TCR beta chain came from a study of control samples from healthy donors and cancer patients. The CDR3 consists of 12 residues. V lost 3 bases, J lost 2 bases, and 5 bases lay in between. CDR1 is MNHEY and CDR2 is SMNVEV in the germline V gene (reference sequence). TCRdb keeps only in-frame clones here, not all; method: immunoSEQ multiplex PCR. The repertoire includes under 80,000 clones, under 90% of them detected once, and 25% to 35% sits in the top ten. The chain is built from TRBV27 and TRBJ2-7; D not resolved. The TCR comes from a man aged 50-59 years in good health. Material for sequencing was blood. CDR3 protein: CASSFPPYEQYF. The CDR3 DNA is TGTGCCAGCAGTTTCCCCCCCTACGAGCAGTACTTC.